This T cell receptor beta chain emerged from a study of blood T cell repertoires in COVID-19. Study at large: The cDNA or gDNA used as material had been derived from T cells, B-cell-depleted T cells, or PBMCs.

Produced via immunoSEQ multiplex PCR; TCRdb's table is partial and in-frame only. The sample contains about 50,000 clones, over 80% of which appear only once. This CDR3 region has 16 residues. The germline gives CDR1 SGHTA, CDR2 FQGNSA. With 2 bases removed from V and 6 bases from J, the gap between germline ends came to 14 bases. This TCR derives from a man aged 40-49 years with acute or convalescent COVID-19. This chain links TRBV7-2 with TRBJ1-6; TRBD1 might be the D (5 bases). Material: peripheral blood. This CDR3 is CASSLQGTSRNSPLHF. CDR3 DNA sequence: TGTGCCAGCAGCTTACAAGGGACTAGTCGTAATTCACCCCTCCACTTT. Full variable domain (outside the CDR3, taken from reference TRBV7-2 and TRBJ1-6): GAGVSQSPSNKVTEKGKDVELRCDPISGHTALYWYRQSLGQGLEFLIYFQGNSAPDKSGLPSDRFSAERTGGSVSTLTIQRTQQEDSAVYLCASSLQGTSRNSPLHFGNGTRLTVT.